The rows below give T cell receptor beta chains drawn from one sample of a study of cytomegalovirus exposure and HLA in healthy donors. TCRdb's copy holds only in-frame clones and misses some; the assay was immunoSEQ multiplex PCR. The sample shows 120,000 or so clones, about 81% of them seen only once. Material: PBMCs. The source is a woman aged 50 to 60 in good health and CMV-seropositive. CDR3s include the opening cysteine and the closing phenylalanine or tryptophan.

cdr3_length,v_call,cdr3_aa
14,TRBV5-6,CASSLRGGQNEQYF
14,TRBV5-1,CASSQGEAGNTIYF
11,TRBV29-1,CSVWTGCGYTF
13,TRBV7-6,CASSLGQGGGYTF
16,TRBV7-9,CASSLAGQGRNYGYTF
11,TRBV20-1,CSAEGGNGYTF
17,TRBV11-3,CASSLDGFWDRGYEQYF
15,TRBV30,CAWSVREKRETEAFF
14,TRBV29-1,CSVEGGRGGDTQYF
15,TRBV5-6,CASSPDRARLNIQYF
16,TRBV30,CAWTVKTTGDNEKLFF
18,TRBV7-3,CASSSVGLAGPGANVLTF
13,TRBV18,CASSAGEGYGYTF
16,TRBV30,CAWSRLPGRAEDEQFF
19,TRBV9,CASSVVGLAGGVETGELFF
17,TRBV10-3,CAISESTFGPSTYEQYF
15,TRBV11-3,CASSPLAGGQSEQYF
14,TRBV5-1,CASSLTSGRYEQYF
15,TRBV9,CASSVTGTGVYGYTF
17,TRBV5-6,CASSLAQASFSNQPQHF
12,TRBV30,CAWSEIGYEQYF
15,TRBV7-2,CASSPKSGRGETQYF
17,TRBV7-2,CASSFMAGGLNTGELFF
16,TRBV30,CAWRGPNYFSAYGYTF
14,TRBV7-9,CASSRGQGQETQYF
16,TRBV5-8,CASSFSDGTTNQPQHF
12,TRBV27,CASRDSSYEQYF
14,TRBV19,CACQGAKDNQPQHF